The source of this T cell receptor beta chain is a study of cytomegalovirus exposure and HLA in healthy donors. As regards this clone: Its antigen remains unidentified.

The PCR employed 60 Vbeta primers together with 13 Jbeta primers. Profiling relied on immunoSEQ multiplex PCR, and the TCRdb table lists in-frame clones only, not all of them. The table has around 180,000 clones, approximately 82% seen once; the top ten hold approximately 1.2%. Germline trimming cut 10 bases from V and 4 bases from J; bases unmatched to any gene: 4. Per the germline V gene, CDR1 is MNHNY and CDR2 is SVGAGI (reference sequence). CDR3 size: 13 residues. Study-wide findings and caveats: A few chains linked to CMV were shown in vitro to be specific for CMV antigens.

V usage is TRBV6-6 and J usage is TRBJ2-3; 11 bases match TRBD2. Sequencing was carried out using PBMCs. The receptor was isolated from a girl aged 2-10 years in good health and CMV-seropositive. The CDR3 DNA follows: TGTGCCACCCTTAGCGGGAGGGCAGATACGCAGTATTTT. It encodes CATLSGRADTQYF.